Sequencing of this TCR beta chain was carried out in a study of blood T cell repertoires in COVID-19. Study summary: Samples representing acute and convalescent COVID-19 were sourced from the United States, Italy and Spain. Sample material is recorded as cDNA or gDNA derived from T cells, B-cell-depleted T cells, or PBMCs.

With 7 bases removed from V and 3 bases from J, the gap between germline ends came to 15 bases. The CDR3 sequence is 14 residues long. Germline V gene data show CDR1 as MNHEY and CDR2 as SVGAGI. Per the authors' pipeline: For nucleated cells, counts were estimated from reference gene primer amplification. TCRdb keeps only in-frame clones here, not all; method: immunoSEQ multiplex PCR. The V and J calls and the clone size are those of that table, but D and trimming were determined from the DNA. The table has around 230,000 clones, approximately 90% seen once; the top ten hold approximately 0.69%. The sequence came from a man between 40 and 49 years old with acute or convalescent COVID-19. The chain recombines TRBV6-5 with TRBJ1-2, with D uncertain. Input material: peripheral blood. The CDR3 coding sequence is TGTGCCAGCAAGTTTACGGGTGGTGACTATGGCTACACCTTC. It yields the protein CASKFTGGDYGYTF.